This T cell receptor (beta chain) was recorded in a study of T cell responses to AZD1222 COVID-19 vaccine. Overall study results and limits: Within unmutated variant regions lay the reported targets of nearly half of spike-specific TCRs. The repertoires were collected only after the peak T cell response.

Of note for this clone: The antigen remains undetermined.

Profiled with immunoSEQ multiplex PCR; TCRdb holds only in-frame clones, not every one. The sample lists hundreds of thousands of clones, about 92% occurring once. CDR1 is SGHTA and CDR2 is FQGNSA in the germline V gene. V lost 1 base and J lost 3, with 6 bases in between. This CDR3 is built from 14 residues. The chain has TRBV7-2 and TRBJ1-4; D remains unclear. The sample was peripheral blood, taken on day 0 of MenACWY control vaccination. The sequence was obtained from an adult in good health. CDR3 sequence: CASSLGAPNEKLFF. The CDR3 bases are TGTGCCAGCAGCTTAGGGGCCCCTAATGAAAAACTGTTTTTT.